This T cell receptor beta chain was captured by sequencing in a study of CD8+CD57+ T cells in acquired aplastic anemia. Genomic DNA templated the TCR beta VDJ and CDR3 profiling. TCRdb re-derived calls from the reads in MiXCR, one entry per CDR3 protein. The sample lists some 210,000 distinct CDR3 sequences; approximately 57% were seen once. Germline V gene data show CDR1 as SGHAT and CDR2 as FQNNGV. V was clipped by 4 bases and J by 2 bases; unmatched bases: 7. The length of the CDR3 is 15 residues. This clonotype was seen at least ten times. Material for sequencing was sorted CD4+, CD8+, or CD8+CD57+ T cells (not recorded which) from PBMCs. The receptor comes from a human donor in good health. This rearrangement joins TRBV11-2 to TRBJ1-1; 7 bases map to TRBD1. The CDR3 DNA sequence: TGTGCCAGCAGCTACGCGACAGGGATTAACACTGAAGCTTTCTTT. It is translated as CASSYATGINTEAFF.